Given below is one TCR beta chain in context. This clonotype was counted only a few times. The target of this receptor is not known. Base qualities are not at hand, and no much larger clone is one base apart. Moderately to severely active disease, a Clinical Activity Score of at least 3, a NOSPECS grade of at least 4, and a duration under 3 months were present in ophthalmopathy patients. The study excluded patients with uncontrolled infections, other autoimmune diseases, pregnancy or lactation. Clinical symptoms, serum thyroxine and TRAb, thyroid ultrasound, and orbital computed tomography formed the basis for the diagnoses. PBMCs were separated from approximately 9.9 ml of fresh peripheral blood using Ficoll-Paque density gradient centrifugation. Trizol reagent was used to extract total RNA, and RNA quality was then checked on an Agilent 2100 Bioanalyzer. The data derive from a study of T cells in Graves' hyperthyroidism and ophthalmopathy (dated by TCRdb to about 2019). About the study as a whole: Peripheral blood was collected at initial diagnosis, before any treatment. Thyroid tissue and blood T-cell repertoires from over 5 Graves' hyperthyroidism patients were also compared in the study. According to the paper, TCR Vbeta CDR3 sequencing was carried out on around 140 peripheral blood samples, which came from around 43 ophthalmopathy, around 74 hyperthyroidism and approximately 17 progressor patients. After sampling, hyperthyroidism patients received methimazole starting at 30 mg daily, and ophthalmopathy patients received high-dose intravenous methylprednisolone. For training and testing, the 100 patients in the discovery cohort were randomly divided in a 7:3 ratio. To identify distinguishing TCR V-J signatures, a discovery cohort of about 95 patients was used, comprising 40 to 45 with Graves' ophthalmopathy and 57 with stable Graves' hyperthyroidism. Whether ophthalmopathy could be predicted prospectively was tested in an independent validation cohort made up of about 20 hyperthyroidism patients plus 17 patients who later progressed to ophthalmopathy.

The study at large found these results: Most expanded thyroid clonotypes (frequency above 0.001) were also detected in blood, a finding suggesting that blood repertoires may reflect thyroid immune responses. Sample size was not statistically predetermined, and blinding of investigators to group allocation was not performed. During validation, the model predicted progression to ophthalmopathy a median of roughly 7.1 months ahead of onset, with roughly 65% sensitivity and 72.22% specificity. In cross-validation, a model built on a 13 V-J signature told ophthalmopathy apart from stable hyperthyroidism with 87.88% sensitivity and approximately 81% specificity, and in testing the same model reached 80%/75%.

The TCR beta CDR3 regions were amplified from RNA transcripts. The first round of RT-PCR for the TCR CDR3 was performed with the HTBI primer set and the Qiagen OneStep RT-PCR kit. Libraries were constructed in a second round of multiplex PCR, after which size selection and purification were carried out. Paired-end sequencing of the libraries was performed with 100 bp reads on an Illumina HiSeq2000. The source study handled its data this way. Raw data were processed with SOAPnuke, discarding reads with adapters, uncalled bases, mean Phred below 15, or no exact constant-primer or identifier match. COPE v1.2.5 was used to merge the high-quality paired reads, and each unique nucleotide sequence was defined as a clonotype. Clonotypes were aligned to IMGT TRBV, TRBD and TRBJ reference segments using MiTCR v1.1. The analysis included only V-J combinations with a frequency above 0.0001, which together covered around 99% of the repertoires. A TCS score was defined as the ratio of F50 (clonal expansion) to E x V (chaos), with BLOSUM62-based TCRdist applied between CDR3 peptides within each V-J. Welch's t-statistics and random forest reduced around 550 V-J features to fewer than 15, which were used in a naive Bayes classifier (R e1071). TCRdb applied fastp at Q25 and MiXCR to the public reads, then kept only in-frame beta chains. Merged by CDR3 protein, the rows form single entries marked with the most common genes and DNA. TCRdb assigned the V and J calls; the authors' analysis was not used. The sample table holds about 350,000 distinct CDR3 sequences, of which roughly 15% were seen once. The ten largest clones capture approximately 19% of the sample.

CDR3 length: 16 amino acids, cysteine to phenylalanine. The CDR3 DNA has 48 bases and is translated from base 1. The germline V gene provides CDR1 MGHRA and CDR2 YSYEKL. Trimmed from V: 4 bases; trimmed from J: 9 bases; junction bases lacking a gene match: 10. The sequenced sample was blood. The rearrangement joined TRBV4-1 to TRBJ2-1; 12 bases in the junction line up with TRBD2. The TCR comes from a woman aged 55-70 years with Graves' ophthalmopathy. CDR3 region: CASSPPLAGGPGEQFF. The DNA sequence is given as TGCGCCAGCAGCCCCCCCCTAGCGGGAGGGCCAGGTGAGCAGTTCTTC.